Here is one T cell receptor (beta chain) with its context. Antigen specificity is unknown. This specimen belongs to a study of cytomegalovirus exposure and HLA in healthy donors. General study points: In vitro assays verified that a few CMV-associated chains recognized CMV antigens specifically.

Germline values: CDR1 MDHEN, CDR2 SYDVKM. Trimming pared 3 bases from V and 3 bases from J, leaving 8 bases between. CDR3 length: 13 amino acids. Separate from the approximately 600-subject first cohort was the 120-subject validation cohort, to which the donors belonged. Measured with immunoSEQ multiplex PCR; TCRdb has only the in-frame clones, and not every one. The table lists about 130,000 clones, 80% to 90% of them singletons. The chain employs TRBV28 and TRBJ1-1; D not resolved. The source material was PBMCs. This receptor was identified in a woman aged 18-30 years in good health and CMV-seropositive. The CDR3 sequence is CASSFAAYTEAFF. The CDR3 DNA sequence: TGTGCCAGCAGTTTCGCGGCTTACACTGAAGCTTTCTTT.